This T cell receptor (beta chain) was sequenced for a study of response to subunit inactivated influenza vaccine. CDR3 length equals 14 residues. V was cut by 1 base and J by 9 bases, with 13 bases left in between. On this clonotype: Its antigen is currently unknown.

TCRdb itself ran the RT-PCR reads through MiXCR, one entry per CDR3 protein. The table has 540,000 or so distinct CDR3 sequences, 10% to 15% seen once. Study-wide findings and caveats: The authors put forward the suggestion that each seasonal influenza vaccination may bring in only a limited number of new T cells.

This receptor was identified in a man aged 45 to 65 who received an inactivated influenza vaccine. This chain links TRBV12-3 or TRBV12-4 with TRBJ2-4, with a weak D call TRBD2 (5 bases). Source: PBMCs from blood, taken around seven weeks after vaccination. CDR3 protein: CASSLVGVMSIQYF. CDR3 nucleotides: TGTGCCAGCAGTTTAGTGGGAGTCATGAGCATTCAGTACTTC.